The rows below give T cell receptor beta chains drawn from one sample of a study of regulatory T cells in long-lasting Graves disease. TCRdb redid the calling of the multiplex PCR reads with MiXCR, one entry per CDR3 protein. The table shows over 350,000 distinct CDR3 sequences, with about 15% occurring only once. In addition, the sample was reused for a study of T cells in Graves' hyperthyroidism and ophthalmopathy.

The material sequenced was peripheral blood mononuclear cells (PBMCs), taken at new diagnosis, from a patient treated with antithyroid drugs. The receptors shown here come from a woman aged 50 to 60 with Graves disease. Both conserved end residues are part of each CDR3. A D gene is named only where the DNA matches it firmly. Size tells how often a clone was seen (once, few, many) or the class of an expanded clone, and some rows leave it out.

j_gene	d_gene	abundance	v_gene	CDR3aa	CDR3nt
TRBJ2-1	.	many	TRBV27	CASSLLGGYNEQFF	TGTGCCAGCAGCCTTTTGGGTGGGTACAATGAGCAGTTCTTC
TRBJ2-2	TRBD2	.	TRBV19	CASRTGLAGVGELFF	TGTGCCAGTAGGACGGGACTAGCGGGAGTCGGGGAGCTGTTTTTT
TRBJ1-1	.	many	TRBV27	CASKGRDTEAFF	TGTGCCAGCAAAGGACGGGACACTGAAGCTTTCTTT
TRBJ2-7	.	many	TRBV5-1	CASRGSLAYEQYF	TGCGCCAGCAGGGGGAGTTTGGCCTACGAGCAGTACTTC
TRBJ2-7	.	many	TRBV7-8	CASSLVSRGNEQYF	TGTGCCAGCAGCTTAGTTTCTAGAGGGAACGAGCAGTACTTC
TRBJ1-4	.	few	TRBV11-2	CASSLGFPPTNEKLFF	TGTGCCAGCAGCTTAGGTTTTCCTCCAACTAATGAAAAACTGTTTTTT
TRBJ1-3	.	.	TRBV28	CASSQVLGPHSGNTIYF	TGTGCCAGCAGCCAAGTACTCGGGCCCCACTCTGGAAACACCATATATTTT
TRBJ2-7	.	many	TRBV11-2	CASSWLRGVYEQYF	TGTGCCAGCAGCTGGCTGAGGGGCGTATACGAGCAGTACTTC
TRBJ1-6	.	many	TRBV28	CASSLFQGSDSPLHF	TGTGCCAGCAGTTTATTCCAGGGTTCTGATTCACCCCTCCACTTT
TRBJ2-7	.	.	TRBV6-5	CASSYSSRGSFYEQYF	TGTGCCAGCAGTTACTCCTCCCGGGGCAGTTTCTACGAGCAGTACTTC
TRBJ2-2	TRBD1	many	TRBV6-4	CASSDKAGGTGELFF	TGTGCCAGCAGTGACAAGGCAGGGGGCACCGGGGAGCTGTTTTTT
TRBJ2-5	.	.	TRBV12-5	CASGNYGETQYF	TGTGCTAGTGGCAACTATGGGGAGACCCAGTACTTC
TRBJ2-3	TRBD2	.	TRBV19	CASSTRLARTDTQYF	TGTGCCAGTAGTACCAGACTAGCCCGCACAGATACGCAGTATTTT
TRBJ1-5	.	few	TRBV11-2	CASSLGFLTDNQPQHF	TGTGCCAGCAGCTTAGGGTTCCTGACAGACAATCAGCCCCAGCATTTT
TRBJ2-3	.	few	TRBV7-9	CASSSYLSGTGTDTQYF	TGTGCCAGCAGCTCGTACCTTAGCGGAACAGGCACAGATACGCAGTATTTT
TRBJ2-5	.	.	TRBV6-1	CASSENSLWETQYF	TGTGCCAGCAGTGAAAACAGCCTTTGGGAGACCCAGTACTTC
TRBJ2-7	.	many	TRBV12-3/TRBV12-4	CASSSGKDLLDSYEQYF	TGTGCCAGCAGTTCGGGGAAGGACTTACTCGACTCCTACGAGCAGTACTTC
TRBJ2-2	.	.	TRBV30	CAWSLGHTGELFF	TGTGCCTGGAGTCTCGGTCACACCGGGGAGCTGTTTTTT
TRBJ2-3	.	few	TRBV25-1	CAGQNRGKRATHGSTDTQYF	TGTGCCGGCCAAAACCGGGGGAAAAGGGCAACTCATGGTAGCACAGATACGCAGTATTTT
TRBJ2-1	TRBD1	few	TRBV19	CASTPGQGANNEQFF	TGTGCCAGTACCCCGGGACAGGGGGCGAACAATGAGCAGTTCTTC
TRBJ2-2	TRBD2	.	TRBV30	CAWSVVVILAGNTGELFF	TGTGCCTGGAGTGTAGTGGTTATACTAGCGGGAAACACCGGGGAGCTGTTTTTT
TRBJ2-7	TRBD1	.	TRBV5-5	CASSLLTGSDEQYF	TGTGCCAGCAGCTTATTGACAGGGTCCGACGAGCAGTACTTC
TRBJ2-3	.	few	TRBV30	CAWKGGMTDTQYF	TGTGCCTGGAAGGGCGGGATGACAGATACGCAGTATTTT
TRBJ2-7	TRBD2	many	TRBV12-3/TRBV12-4	CASSLSAGGGYEQYF	TGTGCCAGCAGTTTATCGGCGGGAGGAGGATACGAGCAGTACTTC
TRBJ1-3	.	few	TRBV12-3/TRBV12-4	CASRSLQGRGNTIYF	TGTGCCAGCAGATCCCTACAGGGAAGAGGAAACACCATATATTTT
TRBJ2-2	.	few	TRBV29-1	CSVEGRLAGELFF	TGCAGCGTTGAAGGACGACTGGCCGGGGAGCTGTTTTTT
TRBJ2-4	TRBD1	many	TRBV5-1	CASSVRDRGNIQYF	TGCGCCAGCAGCGTCCGGGACAGGGGAAACATTCAGTACTTC
TRBJ2-1	TRBD2	many	TRBV12-3/TRBV12-4	CASSFTVGLADRGQFF	TGTGCCAGCAGTTTTACAGTGGGACTAGCGGATCGAGGGCAGTTCTTC
TRBJ2-6	TRBD1	.	TRBV7-9	CASYGTGGTGANVLTF	TGTGCCAGCTACGGAACAGGGGGTACTGGGGCCAACGTCCTGACTTTC
TRBJ2-4	.	many	TRBV12-3/TRBV12-4	CASSLEGGVNIQYF	TGTGCCAGCAGTTTGGAGGGGGGGGTGAACATTCAGTACTTC
TRBJ2-2	.	.	TRBV6-1	CASRGLPGPGELFF	TGTGCCAGCAGGGGCCTACCGGGCCCCGGGGAGCTGTTTTTT
TRBJ1-2	.	few	TRBV10-3	CAISQTQGYTF	TGTGCCATCAGCCAAACACAAGGCTACACCTTC
TRBJ2-7	.	many	TRBV29-1	CSVEGGSFSSYEQYF	TGCAGCGTTGAAGGGGGGAGCTTCTCGTCCTACGAGCAGTACTTC
TRBJ2-7	.	many	TRBV6-1	CASSEVRDWDEQYF	TGTGCCAGCAGTGAAGTTCGGGACTGGGACGAGCAGTACTTC
TRBJ1-1	.	many	TRBV12-3/TRBV12-4	CASSLNRDEAFF	TGTGCCAGCAGTTTAAACAGGGATGAAGCTTTCTTT
TRBJ1-5	.	many	TRBV12-3/TRBV12-4	CASSEGGFQPQHF	TGTGCCAGCAGTGAGGGGGGGTTTCAGCCCCAGCATTTT
TRBJ2-3	.	many	TRBV27	CASRGFSGTGDTQYF	TGTGCCAGCAGGGGTTTTAGCGGGACAGGAGATACGCAGTATTTT
TRBJ1-6	.	few	TRBV27	CASSSASYNSPLHF	TGTGCCAGCAGTTCGGCCTCATATAATTCACCCCTCCACTTT
TRBJ1-1	TRBD1	few	TRBV10-3	CAISDRDRTGAFF	TGTGCCATCAGTGACCGGGACAGAACGGGTGCTTTCTTT
TRBJ2-7	TRBD2	many	TRBV12-3/TRBV12-4	CASSSVLSGKWYEQYF	TGTGCCAGCAGTTCAGTACTTAGCGGGAAGTGGTACGAGCAGTACTTC
TRBJ1-1	TRBD1	many	TRBV24-1	CATSDDRVNQAFF	TGTGCCACCAGTGACGACAGGGTAAACCAAGCTTTCTTT
TRBJ2-5	TRBD1	.	TRBV5-1	CASKSATGVQETQYF	TGCGCCAGCAAATCCGCGACAGGGGTCCAGGAGACCCAGTACTTC
TRBJ2-7	TRBD1	many	TRBV6-2/TRBV6-3	CASSYSLTGASSYEQYF	TGTGCCAGCAGTTACTCGTTGACAGGGGCCAGCTCCTACGAGCAGTACTTC
TRBJ2-2	TRBD1	few	TRBV7-9	CASSPGGQGAHTGELFF	TGTGCCAGCAGCCCCGGCGGACAGGGGGCGCACACCGGGGAGCTGTTTTTT
TRBJ1-4	TRBD1	.	TRBV6-5	CASSYPTGVEKLFF	TGTGCCAGCAGTTACCCGACAGGGGTTGAAAAACTGTTTTTT
TRBJ1-6	TRBD1	many	TRBV28	CASSLDRGEVASPLHF	TGTGCCAGCAGTTTGGACAGGGGAGAGGTAGCCTCACCCCTCCACTTT